This record covers a single TCR beta chain. These data come from a study of blood T cell repertoires in COVID-19. Under the authors' procedure: Counts of nucleated cells, estimated from reference gene primer amplification, were obtained. TCRdb's copy holds only in-frame clones and misses some; the assay was immunoSEQ multiplex PCR. Clone size and the V and J calls come from that table; the DNA yielded D and trimming. This sample has 75,000 to 100,000 clones, with about 80% found just once. V was pared by 1 base and J by 0 bases, with 7 bases between. The CDR3 has 14 residues. The V gene's germline CDR1 is SGHVS and CDR2 FQNEAQ.

This TCR derives from a man aged 70-80 years with acute or convalescent COVID-19. This chain uses TRBV7-8 with TRBJ2-7; unclear D gene. The source material was peripheral blood. CDR3 in DNA: TGTGCCAGCAGCTTAGTCCGGTCCTCCTACGAGCAGTACTTC. It is translated as CASSLVRSSYEQYF.